The source of this TCR beta chain is a study of CD8 T cells in Susac syndrome. Unmatched junction bases numbered 9, after V lost 1 base and J lost 3 bases. The CDR3 runs 18 residues. RNA totalling roughly 0.5 to 1 ug underwent reverse transcription with random hexamers. The CDR3 of TCR beta was amplified by immunoSEQ multiplex PCR across 54 Vbeta and 13 Jbeta. TCRdb called the immunoSEQ multiplex PCR reads again in MiXCR, with one record for every CDR3 protein. The sample lists over 350,000 distinct CDR3 sequences; approximately 89% were seen once. Sequencing of TCR beta was performed on blood CD8+ and CD4+ T cells. The study used treatment-naive patients who had stable or active relapsing-remitting disease as multiple sclerosis controls. Isolation of CD8+ and CD4+ T cells was performed negatively, whereas enrichment of TEMRA cells was done by FACS.

The sequence came from a human donor with multiple sclerosis. The specimen sequenced was CD8+ T cells from PBMCs. The V call is TRBV23-1, the J call TRBJ2-2; 9 nucleotides agree with TRBD2. TRBV23-1 qualifies as an ORF whose function is uncertain. This CDR3 is CASSQWDGLAKHTGELFF. CDR3 in DNA: TGCGCCAGCAGTCAATGGGACGGACTAGCGAAACACACCGGGGAGCTGTTTTTT.